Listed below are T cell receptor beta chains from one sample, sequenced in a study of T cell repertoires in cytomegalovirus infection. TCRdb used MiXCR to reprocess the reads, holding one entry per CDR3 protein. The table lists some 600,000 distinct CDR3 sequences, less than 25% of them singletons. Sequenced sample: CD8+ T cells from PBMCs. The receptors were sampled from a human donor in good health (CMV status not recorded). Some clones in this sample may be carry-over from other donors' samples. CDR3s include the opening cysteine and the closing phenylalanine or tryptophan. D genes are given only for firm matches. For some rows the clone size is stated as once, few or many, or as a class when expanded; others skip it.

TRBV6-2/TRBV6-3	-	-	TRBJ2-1	TGTGCCAGCCGCCGGCAGGGCCCCTACAATGAGCAGTTCTTC	CASRRQGPYNEQFF
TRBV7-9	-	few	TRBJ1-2	TGTGCCAGCAGCCGAGACAGTCAAGATTATGGCTACACCTTC	CASSRDSQDYGYTF
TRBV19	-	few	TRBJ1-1	TGTGCCAGTAGTATGCGCTGGTTTGATGAAGCTTTCTTT	CASSMRWFDEAFF
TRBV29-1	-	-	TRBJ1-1	TGCAGCGTTGAAGAAGGGGCAGCTGAAGCTTTCTTT	CSVEEGAAEAFF
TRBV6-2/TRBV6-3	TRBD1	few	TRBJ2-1	TGTGCCAGCAGTTGGTCCGGGACAGGGGCGCCCTTGAGCTCCTACAATGAGCAGTTCTTC	CASSWSGTGAPLSSYNEQFF
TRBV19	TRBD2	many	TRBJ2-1	TGTGCCAGTGGGACTAGCGGGGCCAATGAGCAGTTCTTC	CASGTSGANEQFF
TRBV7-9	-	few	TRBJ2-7	TGTGCCAGCAGCCCCGCCAGGGGCGAGCAGTACTTC	CASSPARGEQYF
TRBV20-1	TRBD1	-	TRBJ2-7	TGCAGTGCTAGAGATTTACAGGGGCACGAGCAGTACTTC	CSARDLQGHEQYF
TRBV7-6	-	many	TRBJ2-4	TGTGCCAGCAGCTCCCTGAGCGGACCCGACAAAAACATTCAGTACTTC	CASSSLSGPDKNIQYF
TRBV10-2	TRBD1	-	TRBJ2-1	TGCGCCAGCAGCACGCCGACAGGGAGCTCCTACAATGAGCAGTTCTTC	CASSTPTGSSYNEQFF
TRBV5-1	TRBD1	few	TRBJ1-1	TGCGCCAGCAGCTCCGGGACAGGGGATGACACTGAAGCTTTCTTT	CASSSGTGDDTEAFF
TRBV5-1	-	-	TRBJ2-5	TGCGCCAGCAGCTTAAACAGGGCACTGGAGACCCAGTACTTC	CASSLNRALETQYF
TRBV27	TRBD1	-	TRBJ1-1	TGTGCCAGCAGTCTTCGTCACAGGGGCGCGTACACTGAAGCTTTCTTT	CASSLRHRGAYTEAFF
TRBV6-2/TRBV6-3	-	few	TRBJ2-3	TGTGCCAGCCTACGGGGGACTGCGCGACCAGATACGCAGTATTTT	CASLRGTARPDTQYF
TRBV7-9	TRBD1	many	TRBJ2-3	TGTGCCAGCAGTCCCGGGACAGGGGCTAGGATTCTTTCAGATACGCAGTATTTT	CASSPGTGARILSDTQYF
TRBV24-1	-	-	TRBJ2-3	TGTGCCACCAGTGATTTGTTGTGGACGCAGTATTTT	CATSDLLWTQYF
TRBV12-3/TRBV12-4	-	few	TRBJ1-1	TGTGCCAGCAGTTTTAGGGCAGGGGAGAGGACTGAAGCTTTCTTT	CASSFRAGERTEAFF